Included here is one T cell receptor (beta chain) sequence, with context. CDR1 is KGHSH and CDR2 is LQKENI in the germline V gene. The CDR3 extends over 16 amino acids. This record belongs to a study of cytomegalovirus exposure and HLA in healthy donors. The PCR had 60 Vbeta and 13 Jbeta primers. TCRdb's table, derived via immunoSEQ multiplex PCR, lists solely in-frame clones and lacks some. The sample lists 100,000 to 150,000 clones; 60% to 80% were seen once. This sequence originates from a woman aged 55 to 70 in good health and CMV-seronegative. This rearrangement joins TRBV18 to TRBJ2-3; 10 nucleotides match TRBD2. The sequencing sample was made of PBMCs. The CDR3 coding sequence is TGTGCGACTCCCCCCGGGGCTAGCGGGAGAACAGATACGCAGTATTTT. It codes for CATPPGASGRTDTQYF. Looking up the rest from reference TRBV18 and TRBJ2-3 gives the full variable domain: NAGVMQNPRHLVRRRGQEARLRCSPMKGHSHVYWYRQLPEEGLKFMVYLQKENIIDESGMPKERFSAEFPKEGPSILRIQQVVRGDSAAYFCATPPGASGRTDTQYFGPGTRLTVL.